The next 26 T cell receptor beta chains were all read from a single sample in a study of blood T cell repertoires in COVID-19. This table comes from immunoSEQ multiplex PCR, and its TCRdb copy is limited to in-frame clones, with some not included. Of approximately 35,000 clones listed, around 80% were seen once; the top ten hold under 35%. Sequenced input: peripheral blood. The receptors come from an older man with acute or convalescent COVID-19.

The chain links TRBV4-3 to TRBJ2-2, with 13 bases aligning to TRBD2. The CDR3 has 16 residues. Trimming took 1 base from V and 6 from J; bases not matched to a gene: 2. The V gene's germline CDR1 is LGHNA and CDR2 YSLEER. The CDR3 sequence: CASSQGLAGGPGELFF. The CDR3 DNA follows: TGCGCCAGCAGCCAAGGACTAGCGGGAGGCCCCGGGGAGCTGTTTTTT.

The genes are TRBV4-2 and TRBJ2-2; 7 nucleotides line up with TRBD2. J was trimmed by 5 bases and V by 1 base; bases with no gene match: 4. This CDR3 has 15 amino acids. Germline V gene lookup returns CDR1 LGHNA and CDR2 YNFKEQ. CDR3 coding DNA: TGTGCCAGCAGCCAAGTTTCCGGGGGGACCGGGGAGCTGTTTTTT. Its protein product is CASSQVSGGTGELFF.

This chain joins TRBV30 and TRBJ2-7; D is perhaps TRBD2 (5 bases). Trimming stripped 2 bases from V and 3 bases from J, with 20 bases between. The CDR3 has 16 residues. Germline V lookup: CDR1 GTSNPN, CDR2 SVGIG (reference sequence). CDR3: CAWSLVDSTPNYEQYF. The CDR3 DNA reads TGTGCCTGGAGTCTAGTGGACTCCACTCCTAACTACGAGCAGTACTTC.

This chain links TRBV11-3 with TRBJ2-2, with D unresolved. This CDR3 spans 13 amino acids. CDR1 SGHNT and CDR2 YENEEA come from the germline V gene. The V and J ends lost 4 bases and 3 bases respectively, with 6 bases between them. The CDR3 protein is CASSSRDTGELFF. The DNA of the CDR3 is TGTGCCAGCAGCTCTCGGGACACCGGGGAGCTGTTTTTT.

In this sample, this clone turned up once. The CDR3 sequence is CASSYISGEGETQYF. The CDR3 DNA follows: TGTGCCAGTAGTTACATTTCGGGAGAAGGAGAGACCCAGTACTTC. The rearrangement uses TRBV19 and TRBJ2-5; the D gene is possibly TRBD2 (6 bases). This CDR3 is 15 amino acids long. V shed 5 bases and J shed 4 bases, with 17 bases lying between them. Germline CDR1 reads LNHDA; CDR2 reads SQIVND (reference sequence). The whole variable domain, remainder taken from reference TRBV19 and TRBJ2-5, is DGGITQSPKYLFRKEGQNVTLSCEQNLNHDAMYWYRQDPGQGLRLIYYSQIVNDFQKGDIAEGYSVSREKKESFPLTVTSAQKNPTAFYLCASSYISGEGETQYFGPGTRLLVL.

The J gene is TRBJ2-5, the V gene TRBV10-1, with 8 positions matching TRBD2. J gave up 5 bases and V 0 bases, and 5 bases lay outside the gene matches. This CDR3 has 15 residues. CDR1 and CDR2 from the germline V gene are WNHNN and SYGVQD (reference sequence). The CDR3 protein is CASSESPGGLETQYF. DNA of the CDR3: TGCGCCAGCAGTGAGTCACCGGGGGGGTTGGAGACCCAGTACTTC.

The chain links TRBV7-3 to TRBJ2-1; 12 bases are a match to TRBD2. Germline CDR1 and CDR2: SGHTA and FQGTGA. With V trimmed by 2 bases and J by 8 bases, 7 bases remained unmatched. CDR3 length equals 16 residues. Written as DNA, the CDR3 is TGTGCCAGCAGCTTATCGCGGACTAGCGGGACCGATGAGCAGTTCTTC. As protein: CASSLSRTSGTDEQFF.

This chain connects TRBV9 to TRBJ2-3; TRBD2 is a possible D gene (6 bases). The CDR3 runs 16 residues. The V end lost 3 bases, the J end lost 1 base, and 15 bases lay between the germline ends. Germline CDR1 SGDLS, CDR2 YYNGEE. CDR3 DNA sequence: TGTGCCAGCAGCGAAGAGCCGGGGGTCCGCACAGATACGCAGTATTTT. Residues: CASSEEPGVRTDTQYF.

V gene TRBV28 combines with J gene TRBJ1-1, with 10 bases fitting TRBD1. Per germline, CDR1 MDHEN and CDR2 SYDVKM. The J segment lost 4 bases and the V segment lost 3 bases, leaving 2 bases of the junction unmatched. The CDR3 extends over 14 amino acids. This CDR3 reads CASSLGQGSTEAFF. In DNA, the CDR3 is TGTGCCAGCAGTTTGGGACAGGGGAGCACTGAAGCTTTCTTT.

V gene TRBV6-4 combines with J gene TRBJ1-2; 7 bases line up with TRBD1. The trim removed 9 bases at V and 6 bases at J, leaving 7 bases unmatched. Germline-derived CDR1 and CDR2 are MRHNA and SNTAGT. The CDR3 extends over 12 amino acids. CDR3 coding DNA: TGTGCCAGTGCCGGGACAGTGAATGGCTACACCTTC. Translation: CASAGTVNGYTF.

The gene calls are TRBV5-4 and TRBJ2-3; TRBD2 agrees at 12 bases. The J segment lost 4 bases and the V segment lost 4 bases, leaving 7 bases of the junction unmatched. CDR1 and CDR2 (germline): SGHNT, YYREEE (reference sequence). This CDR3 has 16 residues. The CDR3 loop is CASSAGLAGSSDTQYF. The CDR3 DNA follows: TGTGCCAGCAGCGCCGGACTAGCGGGGAGTTCAGATACGCAGTATTTT.

CDR3 residues: CASSRGFRTSGIMWNEQFF. The CDR3 coding sequence is TGTGCCAGCAGCCGCGGTTTCCGGACTAGCGGGATAATGTGGAATGAGCAGTTCTTC. V is TRBV4-2 and J is TRBJ2-1; 12 nucleotides align to TRBD2. The CDR3 extends over 19 amino acids. V lost 4 bases, J lost 7 bases, and 17 bases stayed unmatched. CDR1 is LGHNA, CDR2 YNFKEQ, per germline.

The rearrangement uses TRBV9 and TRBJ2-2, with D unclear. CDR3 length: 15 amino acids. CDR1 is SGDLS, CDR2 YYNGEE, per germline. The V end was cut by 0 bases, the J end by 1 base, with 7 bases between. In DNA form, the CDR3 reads TGTGCCAGCAGCGTAGATGGCCGGAACACCGGGGAGCTGTTTTTT. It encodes CASSVDGRNTGELFF.

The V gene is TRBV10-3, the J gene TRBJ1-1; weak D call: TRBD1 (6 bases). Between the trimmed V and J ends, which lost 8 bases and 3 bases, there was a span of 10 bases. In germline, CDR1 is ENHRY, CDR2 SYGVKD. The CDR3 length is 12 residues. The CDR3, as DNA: TGTGCCATCGGGGGCTTGGACACTGAAGCTTTCTTT. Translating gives CAIGGLDTEAFF.

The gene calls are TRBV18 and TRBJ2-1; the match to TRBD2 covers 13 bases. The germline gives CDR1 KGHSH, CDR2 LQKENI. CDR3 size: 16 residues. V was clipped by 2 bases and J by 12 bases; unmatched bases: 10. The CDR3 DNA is TGTGCCAGCTCACCAGCCGGGACTAGCGGGAAACTTCGGCAGTTCTTC. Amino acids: CASSPAGTSGKLRQFF.

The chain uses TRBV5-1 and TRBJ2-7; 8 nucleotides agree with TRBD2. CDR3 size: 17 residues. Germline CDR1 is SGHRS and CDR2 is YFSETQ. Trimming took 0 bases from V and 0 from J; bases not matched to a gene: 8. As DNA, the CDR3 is TGCGCCAGCAGCTTGGGGTTCGGTAGCGGGGCCTCCTACGAGCAGTACTTC. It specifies CASSLGFGSGASYEQYF.

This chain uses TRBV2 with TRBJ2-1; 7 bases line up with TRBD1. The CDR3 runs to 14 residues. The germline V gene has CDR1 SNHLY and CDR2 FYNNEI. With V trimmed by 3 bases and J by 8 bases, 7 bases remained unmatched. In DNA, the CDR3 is TGTGCCAGCAGTGACCCGACAGGGTACGATGAGCAGTTCTTC. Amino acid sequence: CASSDPTGYDEQFF.

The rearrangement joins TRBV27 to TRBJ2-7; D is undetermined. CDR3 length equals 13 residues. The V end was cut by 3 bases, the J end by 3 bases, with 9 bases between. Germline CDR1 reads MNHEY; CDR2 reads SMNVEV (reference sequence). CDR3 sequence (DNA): TGTGCCAGCAGTTTCGCCACTCTCTACGAGCAGTACTTC. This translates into CASSFATLYEQYF.

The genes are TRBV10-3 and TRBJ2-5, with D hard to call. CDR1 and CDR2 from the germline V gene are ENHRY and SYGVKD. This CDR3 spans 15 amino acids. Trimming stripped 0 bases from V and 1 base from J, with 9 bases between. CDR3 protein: CAISESGRFQETQYF. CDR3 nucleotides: TGTGCCATCAGTGAGTCTGGCAGGTTCCAAGAGACCCAGTACTTC.

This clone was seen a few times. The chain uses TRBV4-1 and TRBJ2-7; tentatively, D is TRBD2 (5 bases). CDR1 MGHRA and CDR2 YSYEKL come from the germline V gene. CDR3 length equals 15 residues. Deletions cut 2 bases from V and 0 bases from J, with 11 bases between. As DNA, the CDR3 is TGCGCCAGCAGCCAACAAGGAGCGGCCTCCTACGAGCAGTACTTC. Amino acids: CASSQQGAASYEQYF.

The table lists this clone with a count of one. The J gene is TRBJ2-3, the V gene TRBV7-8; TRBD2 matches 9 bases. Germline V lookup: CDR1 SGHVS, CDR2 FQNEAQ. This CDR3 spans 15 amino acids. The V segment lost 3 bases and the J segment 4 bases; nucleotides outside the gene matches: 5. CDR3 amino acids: CASSFVAGVPDTQYF. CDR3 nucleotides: TGTGCCAGCAGCTTCGTAGCGGGAGTGCCAGATACGCAGTATTTT.

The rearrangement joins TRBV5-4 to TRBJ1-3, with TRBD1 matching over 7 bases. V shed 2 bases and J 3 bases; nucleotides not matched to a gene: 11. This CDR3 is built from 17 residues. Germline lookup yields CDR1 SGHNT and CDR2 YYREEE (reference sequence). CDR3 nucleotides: TGTGCCAGCAGCTTAGGAGGGGGCGCTGAGAGTGGAAACACCATATATTTT. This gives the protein CASSLGGGAESGNTIYF.

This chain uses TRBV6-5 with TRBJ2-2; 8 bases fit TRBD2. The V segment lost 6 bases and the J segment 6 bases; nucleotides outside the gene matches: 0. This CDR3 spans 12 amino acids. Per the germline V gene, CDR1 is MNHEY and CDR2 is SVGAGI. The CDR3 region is CASRRGAGELFF. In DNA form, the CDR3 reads TGTGCCAGCAGGCGGGGGGCCGGGGAGCTGTTTTTT.

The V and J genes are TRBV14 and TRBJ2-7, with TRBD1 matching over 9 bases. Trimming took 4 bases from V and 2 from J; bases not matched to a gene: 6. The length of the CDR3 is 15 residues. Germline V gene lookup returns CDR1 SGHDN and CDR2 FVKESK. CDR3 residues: CASSLPGQGAYEQYF. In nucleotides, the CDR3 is TGTGCCAGCAGCCTACCGGGACAGGGTGCCTACGAGCAGTACTTC.

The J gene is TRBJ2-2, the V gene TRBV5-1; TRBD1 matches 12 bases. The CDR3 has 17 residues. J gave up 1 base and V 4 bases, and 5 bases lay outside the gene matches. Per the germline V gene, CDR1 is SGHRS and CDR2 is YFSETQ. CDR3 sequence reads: CASSQGTGGWNTGELFF. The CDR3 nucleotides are TGCGCCAGCAGCCAAGGGACAGGGGGCTGGAACACCGGGGAGCTGTTTTTT.

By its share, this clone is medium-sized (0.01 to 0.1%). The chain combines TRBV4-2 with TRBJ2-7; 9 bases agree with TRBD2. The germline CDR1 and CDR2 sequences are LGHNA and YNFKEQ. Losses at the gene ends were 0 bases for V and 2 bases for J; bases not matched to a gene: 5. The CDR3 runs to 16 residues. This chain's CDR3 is CASSQDSSGDPYEQYF. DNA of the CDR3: TGTGCCAGCAGCCAAGATTCTAGCGGGGATCCCTACGAGCAGTACTTC.